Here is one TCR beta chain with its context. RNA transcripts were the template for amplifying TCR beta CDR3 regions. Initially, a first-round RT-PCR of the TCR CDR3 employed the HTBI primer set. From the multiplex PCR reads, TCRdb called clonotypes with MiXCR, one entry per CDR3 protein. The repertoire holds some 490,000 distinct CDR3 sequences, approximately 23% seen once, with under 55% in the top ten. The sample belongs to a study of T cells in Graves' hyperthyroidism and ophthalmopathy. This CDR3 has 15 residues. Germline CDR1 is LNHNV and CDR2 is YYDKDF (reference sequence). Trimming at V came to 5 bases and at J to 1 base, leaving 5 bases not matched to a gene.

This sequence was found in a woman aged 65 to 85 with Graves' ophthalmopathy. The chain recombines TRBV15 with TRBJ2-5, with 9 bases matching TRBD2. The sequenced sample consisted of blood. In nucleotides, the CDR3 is TGTGCCACCAGCGGGGCTAGCGGGACCCAAGAGACCCAGTACTTC. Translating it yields CATSGASGTQETQYF. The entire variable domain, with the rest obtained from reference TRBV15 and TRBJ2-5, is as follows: DAMVIQNPRYQVTQFGKPVTLSCSQTLNHNVMYWYQQKSSQAPKLLFHYYDKDFNNEADTPDNFQSRRPNTSFCFLDIRSPGLGDTAMYLCATSGASGTQETQYFGPGTRLLVL.